Below are 3 T cell receptor beta chains sequenced from a single sample in a study of blood T cell repertoires in COVID-19. The data were produced by immunoSEQ multiplex PCR, yet TCRdb's version contains in-frame clones alone and is incomplete. The table lists some 42,000 clones, 70% to 90% of them singletons, with around 14% in the top ten. Sequenced input: peripheral blood. Receptor source: a woman between 65 and 79 years old in a cohort sampled during active COVID-19.

The chain joins TRBV19 to TRBJ1-1; D remains unclear. The V and J ends lost 5 bases and 0 bases respectively, with 7 bases between them. Germline assignment: CDR1 LNHDA and CDR2 SQIVND (reference sequence). CDR3 length: 13 residues. The CDR3 here is CASSSYMNTEAFF. The CDR3, as DNA: TGTGCCAGTAGTTCATACATGAACACTGAAGCTTTCTTT.

J is TRBJ1-2 and V is TRBV28, with D perhaps TRBD1 (5 bases). Looked up from germline, CDR1 is MDHEN and CDR2 is SYDVKM. The CDR3 has 15 amino acids. V was pared by 4 bases and J by 2 bases, with 14 bases between. The DNA of the CDR3 is TGTGCCAGCAGTTCCACCCCCAGACAGAACTATGGCTACACCTTC. This translates into CASSSTPRQNYGYTF.

The chain combines TRBV28 with TRBJ2-7, with 14 positions matching TRBD2. There are 19 residues in the CDR3. Unmatched junction bases numbered 15, after V lost 2 bases and J lost 6 bases. Germline V gene data show CDR1 as MDHEN and CDR2 as SYDVKM. This chain's CDR3 is CASSLNLAGLAGASVEQYF. In DNA form, the CDR3 reads TGTGCCAGCAGTTTAAACTTGGCGGGACTAGCGGGAGCTTCGGTCGAGCAGTACTTC.